Sequencing of this T cell receptor beta chain was carried out in a study of T cell responses to AZD1222 COVID-19 vaccine. The wider study: Both about-4-week and about-12-week second-dose recipients were combined. Study-wide results and caveats: At baseline, just five to seven AZD1222 recipients tested seropositive. White British donors predominated, females outnumbered males, and clonal diversity was possibly underestimated. Reports say nearly half of spike-specific TCRs go after unmutated variant regions.

Profiled with immunoSEQ multiplex PCR; TCRdb holds only in-frame clones, not every one. Of tens of thousands of clones in the sample, 80% to 90% were seen once. This clone was observed a single time. What it binds is not known. V was clipped by 3 bases and J by 0 bases, with 6 bases between them. This CDR3 has 14 amino acids. CDR1 and CDR2 (germline): MDHEN, SYDVKM. Here the sequenced sample was peripheral blood, taken on day 0 of AZD1222 vaccination. The chain combines TRBV28 with TRBJ1-3; unclear D gene. This clonotype originated in an adult in good health. Written as DNA, the CDR3 is TGTGCCAGCAGTTTCACGCGCTCTGGAAACACCATATATTTT. Residues: CASSFTRSGNTIYF.